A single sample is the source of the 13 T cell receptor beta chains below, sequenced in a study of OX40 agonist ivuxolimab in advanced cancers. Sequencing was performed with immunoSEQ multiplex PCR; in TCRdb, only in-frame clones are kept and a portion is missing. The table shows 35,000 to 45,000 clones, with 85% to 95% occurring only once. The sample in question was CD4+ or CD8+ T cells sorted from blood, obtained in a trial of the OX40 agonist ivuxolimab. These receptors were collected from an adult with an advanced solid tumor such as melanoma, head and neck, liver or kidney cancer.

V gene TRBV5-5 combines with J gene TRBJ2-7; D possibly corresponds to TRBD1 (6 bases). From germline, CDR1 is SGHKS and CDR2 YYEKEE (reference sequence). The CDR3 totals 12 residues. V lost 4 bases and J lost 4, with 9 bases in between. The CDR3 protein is CASSRTAYEQYF. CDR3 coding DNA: TGTGCCAGCAGCAGGACAGCTTACGAGCAGTACTTC.

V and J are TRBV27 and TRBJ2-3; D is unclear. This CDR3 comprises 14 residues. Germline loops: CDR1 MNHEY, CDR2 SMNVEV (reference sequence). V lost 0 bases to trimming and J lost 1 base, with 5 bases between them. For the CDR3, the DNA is TGTGCCAGCAGTTTATCGTATGGCACAGATACGCAGTATTTT. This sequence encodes CASSLSYGTDTQYF.

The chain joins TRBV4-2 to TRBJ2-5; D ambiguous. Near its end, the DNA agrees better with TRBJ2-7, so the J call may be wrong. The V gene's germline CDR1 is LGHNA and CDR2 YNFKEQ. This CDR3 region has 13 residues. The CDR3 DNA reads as TGTGCCAGCAGCCATAACATATTCTACGAGCAGTACTTC. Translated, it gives CASSHNIFYEQYF.

The CDR3 region is CASSVTSLGDTGELFF. In DNA form, the CDR3 reads TGTGCCAGCAGTGTCACTAGCCTTGGGGACACCGGGGAGCTGTTTTTT. This sequence joins TRBV28 and TRBJ2-2; D possibly corresponds to TRBD2 (6 bases). The CDR3 has 16 amino acids. Germline CDR1 and CDR2: MDHEN and SYDVKM. V was pared by 5 bases and J by 3 bases, with 16 bases between.

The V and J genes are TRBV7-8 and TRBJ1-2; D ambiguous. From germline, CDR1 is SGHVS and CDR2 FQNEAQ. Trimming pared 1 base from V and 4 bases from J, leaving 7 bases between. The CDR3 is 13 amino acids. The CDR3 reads CASSLGTLYGYTF. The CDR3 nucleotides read TGTGCCAGCAGCTTAGGGACCCTCTATGGCTACACCTTC.

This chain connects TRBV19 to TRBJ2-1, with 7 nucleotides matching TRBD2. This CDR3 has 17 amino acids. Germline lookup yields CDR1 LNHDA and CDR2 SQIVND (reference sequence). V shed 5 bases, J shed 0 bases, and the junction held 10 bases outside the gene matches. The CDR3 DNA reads TGTGCCAGTAGTCTACAGCACCGCGGGAGCTCCTACAATGAGCAGTTCTTC. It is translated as CASSLQHRGSSYNEQFF.

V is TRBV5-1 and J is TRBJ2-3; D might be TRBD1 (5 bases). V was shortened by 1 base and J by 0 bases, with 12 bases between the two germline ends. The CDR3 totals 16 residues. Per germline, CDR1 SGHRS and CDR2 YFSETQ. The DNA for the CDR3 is TGCGCCAGCAGCTTGTATTTTGCAGGGAGCACAGATACGCAGTATTTT. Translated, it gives CASSLYFAGSTDTQYF.

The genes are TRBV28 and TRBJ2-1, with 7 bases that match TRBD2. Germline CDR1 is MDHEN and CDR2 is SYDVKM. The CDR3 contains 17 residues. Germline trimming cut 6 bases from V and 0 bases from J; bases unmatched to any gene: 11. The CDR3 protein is CASSPLAGRSSYNEQFF. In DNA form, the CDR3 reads TGTGCCAGCAGCCCTTTAGCGGGTCGAAGCTCCTACAATGAGCAGTTCTTC. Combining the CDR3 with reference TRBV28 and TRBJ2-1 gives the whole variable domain DVKVTQSSRYLVKRTGEKVFLECVQDMDHENMFWYRQDPGLGLRLIYFSYDVKMKEKGDIPEGYSVSREKKERFSLILESASTNQTSMYLCASSPLAGRSSYNEQFFGPGTRLTVL.

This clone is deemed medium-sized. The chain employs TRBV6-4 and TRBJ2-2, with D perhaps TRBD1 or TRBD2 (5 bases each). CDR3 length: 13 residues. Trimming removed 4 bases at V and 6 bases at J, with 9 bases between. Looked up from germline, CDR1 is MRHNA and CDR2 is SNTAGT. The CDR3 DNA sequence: TGTGCCAGCAGTGCAGGGAGCGCCGGGGAGCTGTTTTTT. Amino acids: CASSAGSAGELFF.

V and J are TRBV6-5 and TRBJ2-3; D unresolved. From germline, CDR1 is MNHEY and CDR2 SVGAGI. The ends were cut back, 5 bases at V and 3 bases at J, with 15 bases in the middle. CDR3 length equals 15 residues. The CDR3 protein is CASSSPLGPTDTQYF. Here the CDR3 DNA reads TGTGCCAGCAGTAGCCCGTTAGGGCCAACAGATACGCAGTATTTT.

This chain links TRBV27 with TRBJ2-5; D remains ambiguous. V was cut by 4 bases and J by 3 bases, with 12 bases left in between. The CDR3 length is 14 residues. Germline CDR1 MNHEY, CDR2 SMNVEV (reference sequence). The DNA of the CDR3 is TGTGCCAGCAGTTCCCCCTTACAAAAAGAGACCCAGTACTTC. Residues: CASSSPLQKETQYF.

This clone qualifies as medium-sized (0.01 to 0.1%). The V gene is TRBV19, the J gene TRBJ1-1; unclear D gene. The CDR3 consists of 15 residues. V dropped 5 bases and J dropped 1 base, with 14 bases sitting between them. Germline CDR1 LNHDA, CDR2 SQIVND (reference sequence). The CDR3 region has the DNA TGTGCCAGTAGTCTTGTGGGAGGAACGAACACTGAAGCTTTCTTT. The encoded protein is CASSLVGGTNTEAFF. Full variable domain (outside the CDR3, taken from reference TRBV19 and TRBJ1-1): DGGITQSPKYLFRKEGQNVTLSCEQNLNHDAMYWYRQDPGQGLRLIYYSQIVNDFQKGDIAEGYSVSREKKESFPLTVTSAQKNPTAFYLCASSLVGGTNTEAFFGQGTRLTVV.

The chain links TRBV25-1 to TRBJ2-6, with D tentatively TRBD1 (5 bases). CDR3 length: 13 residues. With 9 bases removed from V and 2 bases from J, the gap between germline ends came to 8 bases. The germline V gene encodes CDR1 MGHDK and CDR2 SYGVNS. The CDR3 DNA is TGTGCCAGTCAGGGCCCTGGGGCCAACGTCCTGACTTTC. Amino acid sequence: CASQGPGANVLTF. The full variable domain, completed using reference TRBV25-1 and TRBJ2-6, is EADIYQTPRYLVIGTGKKITLECSQTMGHDKMYWYQQDPGMELHLIHYSYGVNSTEKGDLSSESTVSRIRTEHFPLTLESARPSHTSQYLCASQGPGANVLTFGAGSRLTVL.